Shown below are 7 T cell receptor beta chains from a single sample sequenced in a study of identical twins. TCRdb passed the 5' RACE reads through MiXCR, listing each CDR3 protein once. This table holds 690,000 or so distinct CDR3 sequences, approximately 9% found once. The data also belong to a second study, concerning yellow fever vaccine responses in identical twins.

Sequencing was done on a sample of PBMCs. The receptor source for this set is a woman under 30 in good health.

This clonotype came up many times. The gene calls are TRBV29-1 and TRBJ2-7; 9 bases match TRBD1. The CDR3 covers 13 residues. Germline lookup yields CDR1 SQVTM and CDR2 ANQGSEA. The ends lost 3 bases at V and 2 bases at J; junction bases unmatched: 2. The CDR3 DNA reads as TGCAGCGTTGAGGACAGGGGCACCTACGAGCAGTACTTC. Translated: CSVEDRGTYEQYF.

This clonotype was detected a few times. This rearrangement joins TRBV15 to TRBJ2-7; a possible D gene is TRBD2 (6 bases). In germline, CDR1 is LNHNV, CDR2 YYDKDF (reference sequence). Trimming removed 0 bases at V and 0 bases at J, with 12 bases between. The CDR3 runs to 16 residues. The CDR3 DNA follows: TGTGCCACCAGCAGAGACCTTAGCGGTCTCTCCTACGAGCAGTACTTC. Translated: CATSRDLSGLSYEQYF. The full variable domain, with the rest looked up from reference TRBV15 and TRBJ2-7, is DAMVIQNPRYQVTQFGKPVTLSCSQTLNHNVMYWYQQKSSQAPKLLFHYYDKDFNNEADTPDNFQSRRPNTSFCFLDIRSPGLGDTAMYLCATSRDLSGLSYEQYFGPGTRLTVT.

This clonotype was seen at least ten times. The chain links TRBV10-3 to TRBJ2-7; D possibly corresponds to TRBD1 (6 bases). The CDR3 contains 13 residues. Germline V CDR1 and CDR2: ENHRY, SYGVKD. V lost 3 bases and J lost 4, with 10 bases in between. The CDR3 bases are TGTGCCATCAGTGACTTGGACAGATACGAGCAGTACTTC. Protein product: CAISDLDRYEQYF.

The chain is built from TRBV7-9 and TRBJ2-7; 8 positions match TRBD1. This CDR3 is 16 amino acids long. Trimming at V came to 5 bases and at J to 3 bases, leaving 12 bases not matched to a gene. From germline, CDR1 is SEHNR and CDR2 FQNEAQ (reference sequence). DNA of the CDR3: TGTGCCAGCAGCCGGACAGGGCAGGGGGTTAACTACGAGCAGTACTTC. Translation: CASSRTGQGVNYEQYF.

This clonotype showed up just a few times. This chain connects TRBV7-2 to TRBJ2-3; TRBD2 might be the D (7 bases). CDR1 is SGHTA, CDR2 FQGNSA, per germline. Trimming took off 8 bases at V and 10 bases at J, with 25 bases between the two ends. This CDR3 comprises 15 residues. The CDR3 sequence: CASRGGGAGREAQYF. CDR3 coding DNA: TGTGCCAGCCGAGGGGGGGGAGCGGGAAGGGAGGCGCAGTATTTT.

The sample holds many counts of this clonotype. V is TRBV6-1 and J is TRBJ2-5; 8 bases line up with TRBD2. J gave up 3 bases and V 7 bases, and 4 bases lay outside the gene matches. The CDR3 length is 13 residues. The germline CDR1 and CDR2 sequences are MNHNS and SASEGT. The CDR3 loop reads CASKRGGEETQYF. DNA of the CDR3: TGTGCCAGCAAACGGGGGGGCGAAGAGACCCAGTACTTC.

This clonotype was counted at least ten times. This chain connects TRBV16 to TRBJ2-7, with D possibly called TRBD1 or TRBD2 (6 bases each). The CDR3 is made up of 14 amino acids. CDR1 is KGHSY, CDR2 FQNENV, per germline. V was trimmed by 8 bases and J by 3 bases, leaving 17 bases between them. The CDR3 DNA reads TGTGCCAGCCTCCCGACAGGAGGGGTCTACGAGCAGTACTTC. Its translation is CASLPTGGVYEQYF.